This T cell receptor beta chain was profiled in a study of PD-1 blockade in mismatch repair-deficient tumors (dated by TCRdb to about 2017). About the investigation overall: Between late 2013 and late 2016, 80 to 90 consecutive patients with approximately 12 mismatch repair-deficient cancer types, all previously treated and progressing, were enrolled in the trial. Deep sequencing of TCR CDR3 regions was used to track tumor-associated T cell clones in peripheral blood of patients responding to PD-1 blockade. Study-wide conclusions, independent of this receptor: Tumor-resident clones, often undetectable in blood before treatment, expanded rapidly after pembrolizumab and then contracted, generally before radiologic responses.

Library preparation was by the immunoSEQ multiplex PCR assay. TCRdb obtained this table from immuneACCESS and retained in-frame rearrangements with V and J assigned. These tables miss some clones; where compared with another copy, unresolved V genes account for less than half of the shortfall, and the remainder is unexplained. The sample table lists 75,000 to 85,000 clones, approximately 84% of them with a count of one. The ten largest account for roughly 2.5% of the sample. Looking up the germline V gene yields CDR1 ENHRY and CDR2 SYGVKD. V drops 9 bases and J drops 2 bases, leaving 11 bases in between. The CDR3 measures 12 amino acids from cysteine to phenylalanine. The CDR3 DNA has 36 bases and is translated from base 1. The meaning of the sample's time point label: peripheral blood 12 weeks after first pembrolizumab dose. For each enrolled patient, mismatch repair deficiency was established using either polymerase chain reaction or immunohistochemistry. TCR sequencing was carried out for a few patients who responded to pembrolizumab therapy. Pembrolizumab PD-1 blockade was prospectively tested in advanced mismatch repair-deficient cancers, regardless of tissue of origin, in the phase II trial. Peripheral blood T cell samples were collected serially, before PD-1 blockade began and at several time points afterward. Blood sampling times were reported as weeks after the first pembrolizumab dose.

With respect to this clone: Which antigen it targets is not known. No much larger clone exists at a distance of one base, and base qualities are not known.

Sequenced material: peripheral blood, taken 12 weeks after starting pembrolizumab. The receptor was derived from an adult with mismatch repair-deficient cancer. The chain couples TRBV10-3 to TRBJ2-7; the D gene remains uncertain. CDR3 sequence: CAMSSTTYEQYF. The DNA is as follows: TGTGCCATGTCCAGTACGACCTACGAGCAGTACTTC.